This entry is about one T cell receptor (beta chain). The patients had HPV-negative, locally advanced oral cavity squamous cell carcinoma. The CDR3 contains 14 residues. Trimming stripped 7 bases from V and 0 bases from J, with 12 bases between. Germline V CDR1 and CDR2: MNHEY, SVGAGI. This sample is part of a study of neoadjuvant anti-PD-1 for oral cavity cancer. Six replicates per PBMC sample, mostly from roughly 500 ng of genomic DNA. Clones were read by immunoSEQ multiplex PCR, and TCRdb kept only the in-frame ones, dropping some. Seen here are over 11,000 clones, 70% observed once, and the top ten hold around 2.2%.

This specimen was PBMCs, taken before nivolumab (anti-PD-1) treatment. The chain links TRBV6-5 to TRBJ1-1; D is ambiguous. This sequence was found in a person between 40 and 85 years old with oral cavity squamous cell carcinoma. CDR3: CASKKGWMNTEAFF. As DNA, the CDR3 is TGTGCCAGCAAGAAGGGATGGATGAACACTGAAGCTTTCTTT.